This T cell receptor beta chain was captured by sequencing in a study of identical twins (dated by TCRdb to 2016 to 2017). Looking at the study overall: The study deep-sequenced TCR alpha and beta repertoires from monozygotic twins, unrelated adults of various ages and cord blood to test whether fetal clonotypes persist. To rule out contamination, replicate twin experiments were performed at different times with different library preparation protocols.

Concerning this clonotype itself: The specificity of this receptor is unknown. No base quality values were provided; no much bigger clone lies one nucleotide off.

General conclusions and limits of the study: Fewer insertions were carried by abundant cord blood beta clonotypes, a similar but weaker trend appeared in young adult naive repertoires, and no such trend appeared in memory repertoires. Conclusions relied on cross-sectional statistical analysis, since the same donors could not be followed over many years. Compared with coincidental sharing between unrelated individuals, out-of-frame TCR alpha sequences shared between twins had an excess of sequences with low generation probability. Invariant T cells such as MAIT and iNKT could partly confound zero-insertion analyses, although diverse VJ usage argued against such confounding for most clonotypes. The excess sharing between twins in beta out-of-frame sequences was weaker because fewer shared sequences reduced the signal-to-noise ratio. Recombination models systematically underestimated out-of-frame TCR alpha sharing in monozygotic twins but agreed with sharing between unrelated individuals.

Every donor in the study was a healthy Caucasian. The twin cohort consisted of three pairs of female monozygotic twins, all aged roughly 18 to 30 years. CD4+ and CD8+ T cell populations were isolated with positive isolation kits from Invitrogen. The germline V gene (reference sequence) yields LGHDT for CDR1 and YNNKEL for CDR2. V loses 0 bases of germline sequence and J loses 1 base, and the interval between the two ends is 16 bases. From the cysteine up to the phenylalanine, the CDR3 has a length of 18 residues. Solely the CDR3 DNA is kept, with 54 bases framed from the first base. Receptors were amplified or captured by 5' RACE. These reads were obtained on an Illumina HiSeq 2000. A universal primer binding site was introduced by template switching, and a unique molecular identifier was present in the final cDNA, enabling accurate counting of TCR cDNA molecules. First-strand cDNA for TCR alpha and beta chains was synthesized from specific primers in the conserved constant-segment region. To control for contamination, every cDNA library carried two barcodes: a SMART-Mk sample barcode plus Illumina barcodes. Two successive PCR steps introduced TruSeq adapter sequences along with Illumina sample barcodes. TCR alpha and beta cDNA libraries were sequenced on the Illumina HiSeq platform with custom primers. On the study's bioinformatics: MiGEC processed the raw reads to extract unique molecular identifiers, while MiXCR was used to determine the CDR3 positions. For each individual, recombination models were inferred using an EM algorithm with the repgenHMM and IGoR tools. The tcR package in R was used for shared clonotype analysis, with sharing normalized by the product of cloneset sizes. Out-of-frame nonproductive sequences were analyzed to study raw recombination free of thymic and clonal selection effects. Through fastp at Q25 and MiXCR, TCRdb rebuilt clones from the public reads, retaining in-frame beta chains. Each CDR3 protein gets just one entry, which takes the most common genes and DNA from the rows behind it. The V and J calls reflect TCRdb's pipeline rather than the authors' work. The table for this sample lists 500,000 to 600,000 distinct CDR3 sequences; around 20% of them were counted only once. The ten largest clones take up 0.75% to 0.95% of the sample.

This same sample was also part of a study on T cells expressing NK-cell markers. According to the second study: Under 10 donors provided sorted CD3+CD56+NKG2C+, CD3+CD56+NKG2C- and CD3+CD56-NKG2C+ T-cell subsets, whose TCR beta-chain repertoires were profiled. Among the eight sequenced donors, seven were HCMV-seropositive and one was HCMV-seronegative. In several experiments an anti-gammadeltaTCR antibody was added to restrict sorting to alphabetaTCR-expressing T cells. In 5 to 7 donors, the dominant CD3+CD56+NKG2C+ clonotypes ranked among the top 10 CD8+ clonotypes, making up roughly 1.0-7.0% of CD8+ T cells. Those dominant clonotypes were again the most abundant among CD3+CD56-NKG2C+ cells in several donors, at about 25-65%. Whether the expanded NKG2C-expressing T cell clones were specific for HCMV antigens remained unclear. All eight donors whose samples were sequenced were randomly selected healthy volunteers, three of them men and five women. HCMV-specific IgG was detected in serum with a commercial ELISA kit to determine HCMV serostatus. MIGEC handled demultiplexing of the reads and grouping by UMI, while MiTCR was used to assemble and quantify clonotypes. Only TCR cDNA sequences supported by at least two reads were kept to exclude erroneous sequences. The tcR package was used for downstream repertoire analysis, with clonotypes matched between fractions based on CDR3 nucleotide sequence plus V segment. VDJmatch was used to annotate antigen specificity against VDJdb, with one amino acid substitution in CDR3 permitted.

What was sequenced was CD4+ T cells sorted from blood. This clonotype was obtained from a woman younger than 35 in good health. Rearrangement joined TRBV3-1 to TRBJ2-1, with the D segment possibly TRBD1 or TRBD2, each aligning over 7 bases. The DNA sequence is TGTGCCAGCAGCCAAGAGAGTGGGGGGGGACAGTCCTACAATGAGCAGTTCTTC. Its translation is CASSQESGGGQSYNEQFF.